The 29 T cell receptor beta chains reported below all come from one sample, sequenced in a study of blood T cell repertoires in COVID-19. Using immunoSEQ multiplex PCR, the repertoire was profiled, and TCRdb retains in-frame clones only, with some absent. Of about 140,000 clones in the sample, more than 65% are singletons; the top ten hold around 8%. Specimen: peripheral blood. The receptors were gathered from a human donor in a cohort sampled during active COVID-19.

The chain links TRBV18 to TRBJ1-5; TRBD1 is a possible D gene (6 bases). CDR1 and CDR2 from the germline V gene are KGHSH and LQKENI. V was cut by 5 bases and J by 3 bases, with 8 bases left in between. The CDR3 covers 13 residues. The CDR3 DNA is TGTGCCAGCTCATGGACAGACAATCAGCCCCAGCATTTT. Translating gives CASSWTDNQPQHF.

CDR3 residues: CASSLEGQLNYGYTF. The CDR3 nucleotides are TGCGCCAGCAGCTTGGAGGGACAGCTTAACTATGGCTACACCTTC. The genes are TRBV5-1 and TRBJ1-2; TRBD1 matches 7 bases. CDR1 SGHRS and CDR2 YFSETQ come from the germline V gene. J lost 1 base, V lost 0 bases, and 3 bases had no gene match. The CDR3 totals 15 residues. Together with reference TRBV5-1 and TRBJ1-2, the CDR3 gives the full variable domain: KAGVTQTPRYLIKTRGQQVTLSCSPISGHRSVSWYQQTPGQGLQFLFEYFSETQRNKGNFPGRFSGRQFSNSRSEMNVSTLELGDSALYLCASSLEGQLNYGYTFGSGTRLTVV.

This rearrangement joins TRBV6-5 to TRBJ2-7; TRBD1 matches 11 bases. With 8 bases clipped from V and 5 bases from J, the junction kept 5 bases outside the gene matches. This CDR3 has 13 residues. CDR1 and CDR2 from the germline V gene are MNHEY and SVGAGI. CDR3 amino acids: CASGRTGGDEQYF. CDR3 nucleotides: TGTGCCAGCGGCCGGACAGGGGGCGACGAGCAGTACTTC.

The V and J genes are TRBV5-1 and TRBJ2-3; D is possibly TRBD2 (5 bases). This CDR3 region has 16 residues. The ends were cut back, 0 bases at V and 0 bases at J, with 11 bases in the middle. Per germline, CDR1 SGHRS and CDR2 YFSETQ. This CDR3 reads CASSLARGTSTDTQYF. CDR3 coding DNA: TGCGCCAGCAGCTTGGCACGGGGAACTAGCACAGATACGCAGTATTTT.

V is TRBV27 and J is TRBJ1-6; tentative D call: TRBD1 (6 bases). The V and J ends lost 4 bases and 11 bases respectively, with 15 bases between them. This CDR3 is 14 amino acids long. Germline V CDR1 and CDR2: MNHEY, SMNVEV (reference sequence). CDR3 sequence: CASSSDRLRPPLHF. The CDR3 nucleotides read TGTGCCAGCAGTTCTGACAGGCTTAGGCCACCCCTCCACTTT.

The chain employs TRBV20-1 and TRBJ1-5, with D tentatively TRBD1 (5 bases). Germline-derived CDR1 and CDR2 are DFQATT and SNEGSKA (reference sequence). This CDR3 has 12 residues. The V end lost 3 bases, the J end lost 11 bases, and 14 bases lay between the germline ends. The CDR3 spells CSASPREGTQHF. CDR3 DNA sequence: TGCAGTGCTAGTCCCAGGGAGGGGACCCAGCATTTT.

The chain couples TRBV6-5 to TRBJ2-2, with a possible D match to TRBD2 (5 bases). The CDR3 runs to 13 residues. V shed 8 bases and J shed 1 base, with 8 bases lying between them. The germline V gene encodes CDR1 MNHEY and CDR2 SVGAGI. CDR3 sequence reads: CASQEGNTGELFF. The CDR3 nucleotides are TGTGCCAGCCAAGAGGGGAACACCGGGGAGCTGTTTTTT.

J is TRBJ1-6 and V is TRBV10-3, with a possible D match to TRBD1 (6 bases). The CDR3 totals 15 residues. Trimming shortened V by 3 bases and J by 5 bases, and 11 bases separated the two germline ends. Germline CDR1 is ENHRY and CDR2 is SYGVKD. The DNA of the CDR3 is TGTGCCATCAGTGATTGGGGGCCGAATAATTCACCCCTCCACTTT. Its protein product is CAISDWGPNNSPLHF.

This clone turned up a few times. This rearrangement joins TRBV4-1 to TRBJ2-7, with 9 bases that match TRBD1. Trimming removed 4 bases from V and 6 bases from J; junction bases left unmatched: 7. CDR1 and CDR2 from the germline V gene are MGHRA and YSYEKL. The CDR3 contains 14 residues. As DNA, the CDR3 is TGCGCCAGCAGCCCGCGGGACAGGGTAGCCGAGCAGTACTTC. Its translation is CASSPRDRVAEQYF.

The chain joins TRBV12-3 or TRBV12-4 to TRBJ1-6; D might be TRBD1 (6 bases). Trimming removed 6 bases from V and 14 bases from J, with 14 bases in between. This CDR3 is 12 amino acids long. CDR3 residues: CASSADSAALHF. The CDR3, as DNA: TGTGCCAGCAGCGCGGACAGCGCGGCCCTCCACTTT.

The rearrangement uses TRBV25-1 and TRBJ2-2; D may be TRBD1 (5 bases). Germline-derived CDR1 and CDR2 are MGHDK and SYGVNS. This CDR3 has 14 residues. Trimming left V 6 bases short and J 0 bases short, with 8 bases between. CDR3 loop: CASSWTTNTGELFF. CDR3 in DNA: TGTGCCAGCAGCTGGACAACGAACACCGGGGAGCTGTTTTTT.

The chain links TRBV5-6 to TRBJ2-3; D perhaps matches TRBD1 (6 bases). This CDR3 region has 15 residues. Germline V gives CDR1 SGHDT, CDR2 YYEEEE. The germline V and J ends were trimmed by 3 bases and 2 bases, with 13 bases remaining between them. The CDR3 loop is CASSSGGQPTDTQYF. CDR3 bases: TGTGCCAGCAGCTCCGGTGGACAGCCCACAGATACGCAGTATTTT.

V and J are TRBV7-2 and TRBJ2-3; 11 nucleotides line up with TRBD2. The ends lost 1 base at V and 6 bases at J; junction bases unmatched: 6. Germline V gives CDR1 SGHTA, CDR2 FQGNSA. The length of the CDR3 is 16 residues. CDR3 in DNA: TGTGCCAGCAGCTTAGATAGCGGGGGGGCGAGGGATACGCAGTATTTT. It codes for CASSLDSGGARDTQYF. The full variable domain, in which reference TRBV7-2 and TRBJ2-3 provide the parts outside the CDR3, is GAGVSQSPSNKVTEKGKDVELRCDPISGHTALYWYRQSLGQGLEFLIYFQGNSAPDKSGLPSDRFSAERTGGSVSTLTIQRTQQEDSAVYLCASSLDSGGARDTQYFGPGTRLTVL.

The rearrangement links TRBV4-1 to TRBJ1-5; no firm D call. V dropped 1 base and J dropped 2 bases, with 9 bases sitting between them. CDR3 length equals 15 residues. Germline CDR1 reads MGHRA; CDR2 reads YSYEKL. The CDR3 protein is CASSQGQEGNQPQHF. The DNA of the CDR3 is TGCGCCAGCAGCCAAGGGCAGGAGGGCAATCAGCCCCAGCATTTT.

The gene calls are TRBV29-1 and TRBJ2-2, with a weak D call TRBD2 (5 bases). Trimming left V 0 bases short and J 1 base short, with 12 bases between. The CDR3 is made up of 16 amino acids. Germline values: CDR1 SQVTM, CDR2 ANQGSEA. The CDR3 loop reads CSVEDRRAENTGELFF. CDR3 coding DNA: TGCAGCGTTGAAGATCGACGAGCGGAGAACACCGGGGAGCTGTTTTTT.

CDR3 sequence reads: CASSVVGADTQYF. DNA for the CDR3: TGTGCCAGCAGTGTGGTGGGCGCAGATACGCAGTATTTT. The chain combines TRBV6-4 with TRBJ2-3; D not resolved. Between the trimmed V and J ends, which lost 4 bases and 4 bases, there was a span of 9 bases. This CDR3 has 13 amino acids. The V gene's germline CDR1 is MRHNA and CDR2 SNTAGT.

This chain joins TRBV6-5 and TRBJ2-1; 9 bases map to TRBD2. CDR3 size: 15 residues. The J segment lost 6 bases and the V segment lost 2 bases, leaving 5 bases of the junction unmatched. Germline CDR1 is MNHEY and CDR2 is SVGAGI. Here the CDR3 reads CASSYRGGAGNEQFF. The CDR3 DNA reads as TGTGCCAGCAGTTACCGCGGGGGGGCGGGCAATGAGCAGTTCTTC.

The V and J genes are TRBV3-1 (or the pseudogene TRBV3-2) and TRBJ1-3; D is unresolved. CDR3 length: 14 amino acids. Trimming left V 4 bases short and J 4 bases short, with 11 bases between. From germline, CDR1 is LGHDT and CDR2 YNNKEL (reference sequence). In DNA form, the CDR3 reads TGTGCCAGCAGCCTACCTAGGATCGGAAACACCATATATTTT. Residues: CASSLPRIGNTIYF.

The J gene is TRBJ2-7, the V gene TRBV7-9, with D possibly matching TRBD1 (6 bases). This CDR3 comprises 15 residues. Germline assignment: CDR1 SEHNR and CDR2 FQNEAQ (reference sequence). V was shortened by 1 base and J by 5 bases, with 15 bases between the two germline ends. CDR3 sequence: CASSLGIQGLNEQYF. Written as DNA, the CDR3 is TGTGCCAGCAGCTTAGGGATCCAGGGGCTCAACGAGCAGTACTTC.

V gene TRBV2 combines with J gene TRBJ2-5; no reliable D call. The V and J ends lost 3 bases and 5 bases respectively, with 10 bases between them. The V gene's germline CDR1 is SNHLY and CDR2 FYNNEI. This CDR3 has 13 amino acids. The CDR3 loop is CASSDYRTETQYF. CDR3 in DNA: TGTGCCAGCAGTGACTACCGCACGGAGACCCAGTACTTC.

This chain links TRBV11-3 with TRBJ2-1, with no clear D. Deletions cut 6 bases from V and 5 bases from J, with 14 bases between. CDR1 and CDR2 (germline): SGHNT, YENEEA. This CDR3 contains 14 residues. The CDR3 DNA follows: TGTGCCAGCAGTCGTAGCCGGATAAACAATGAGCAGTTCTTC. Translation gives CASSRSRINNEQFF.

The CDR3 region is CASSLGQGENQPQHF. CDR3 coding DNA: TGCGCCAGCAGCTTGGGGCAGGGGGAAAATCAGCCCCAGCATTTT. This sequence joins TRBV5-1 and TRBJ1-5, with TRBD1 matching over 7 bases. This CDR3 region has 15 residues. Looked up from germline, CDR1 is SGHRS and CDR2 is YFSETQ. Germline trimming cut 0 bases from V and 4 bases from J; bases unmatched to any gene: 4.

The genes are TRBV28 and TRBJ2-7, with TRBD1 matching over 9 bases. The germline gives CDR1 MDHEN, CDR2 SYDVKM. Trimming at V came to 6 bases and at J to 1 base, leaving 4 bases not matched to a gene. The CDR3 contains 14 residues. CDR3 in amino acids: CASRGGQGSYEQYF. The CDR3 nucleotides read TGTGCCAGCAGGGGGGGACAGGGATCCTACGAGCAGTACTTC.

This clone has only one observation. The chain recombines TRBV21-1 with TRBJ2-7; the table's D gene call, TRBD2, was not cross checked with the DNA. TRBV21-1 is reported as a pseudogene. The length of the CDR3 is 13 residues. This CDR3 reads CASSNRDSYEQYF. DNA for the CDR3: TGTGCCAGCAGCAACCGGGACTCCTACGAGCAGTACTTC.

This clone was detected only once. This chain links TRBV7-2 with TRBJ1-2; D ambiguous. V gave up 2 bases and J gave up 4 bases, with 11 bases separating them. Germline CDR1 is SGHTA and CDR2 is FQGNSA. The CDR3 length is 14 residues. CDR3 residues: CASSLSTASYGYTF. The CDR3 DNA reads TGTGCCAGCAGCTTAAGTACAGCTTCCTATGGCTACACCTTC. Full variable domain (rest looked up from reference TRBV7-2 and TRBJ1-2): GAGVSQSPSNKVTEKGKDVELRCDPISGHTALYWYRQSLGQGLEFLIYFQGNSAPDKSGLPSDRFSAERTGGSVSTLTIQRTQQEDSAVYLCASSLSTASYGYTFGSGTRLTVV.

This clone was seen a handful of times. The chain carries TRBV5-1 and TRBJ1-5; D might be TRBD1 (5 bases). Trimming shortened V by 0 bases and J by 2 bases, and 9 bases separated the two germline ends. Germline CDR1 and CDR2: SGHRS and YFSETQ. CDR3 length: 15 residues. The CDR3 here is CASSLGEGGNQPQHF. Written as DNA, the CDR3 is TGCGCCAGCAGCTTGGGGGAAGGGGGCAATCAGCCCCAGCATTTT.

The chain recombines TRBV6-5 with TRBJ2-7; D is possibly TRBD2 (6 bases). Germline values: CDR1 MNHEY, CDR2 SVGAGI. V lost 5 bases and J 4 bases, leaving 15 bases between the germline ends. This CDR3 is 14 amino acids long. CDR3 loop: CASSQNGSPYEQYF. Written as DNA, the CDR3 is TGTGCCAGCAGTCAGAACGGGAGCCCTTACGAGCAGTACTTC.

The V call is TRBV7-2, the J call TRBJ2-7; TRBD2 is a possible D gene (7 bases). The CDR3 covers 14 residues. Trimming left V 6 bases short and J 6 bases short, with 18 bases between. Germline CDR1 is SGHTA and CDR2 is FQGNSA. The CDR3 region has the DNA TGTGCCAGCAGTAGTGCGGGGGCCCCGGCCGAGCAGTACTTC. Its translation: CASSSAGAPAEQYF.

This clone was found a few times. CDR3 coding DNA: TGCGCCAGCAACAGGGGTAGAAATGAGCAGTTCTTC. It codes for CASNRGRNEQFF. The rearrangement uses TRBV5-1 and TRBJ2-1; 7 bases are a match to TRBD1. Germline trimming cut 6 bases from V and 7 bases from J; bases unmatched to any gene: 4. From germline, CDR1 is SGHRS and CDR2 YFSETQ. This CDR3 is 12 amino acids long.